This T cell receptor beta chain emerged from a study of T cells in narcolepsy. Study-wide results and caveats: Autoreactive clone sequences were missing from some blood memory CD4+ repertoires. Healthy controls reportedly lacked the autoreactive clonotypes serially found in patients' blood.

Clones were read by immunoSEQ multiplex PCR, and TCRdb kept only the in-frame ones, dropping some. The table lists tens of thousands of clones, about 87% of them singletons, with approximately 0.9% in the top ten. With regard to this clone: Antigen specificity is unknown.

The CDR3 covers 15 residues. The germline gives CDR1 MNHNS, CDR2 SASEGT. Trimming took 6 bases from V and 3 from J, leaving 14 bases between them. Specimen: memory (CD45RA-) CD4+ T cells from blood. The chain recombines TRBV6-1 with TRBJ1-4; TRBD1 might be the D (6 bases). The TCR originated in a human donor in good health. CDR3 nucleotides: TGTGCCAGCAGCCGCCACAGGGATTCTAATGAAAAACTGTTTTTT. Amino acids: CASSRHRDSNEKLFF.